The clone carrying this TCR beta chain was seen a few times. Alongside a J-beta primer mix, a sample-barcoded 5' primer served in a second PCR lasting about 7 to 12 cycles. MiXCR, applied by TCRdb to the 5' RACE reads, yields one record per CDR3 protein. The sample yields hundreds of thousands of distinct CDR3 sequences, about 56% seen once. This sample was taken from a study of blood T cells in healthy people across ages. The CDR3 totals 15 residues. V was clipped by 5 bases and J by 3 bases, with 16 bases between them. The germline CDR1 and CDR2 sequences are MNHEY and SVGEGT. The material sequenced was blood. This TCR was sampled from a man between 40 and 49 years old in good health. The gene calls are TRBV6-2 or TRBV6-3 and TRBJ1-2, with D unclear. The CDR3 loop reads CASSKPREMDYGYTF. DNA for the CDR3: TGTGCCAGCAGTAAGCCTAGGGAAATGGACTATGGCTACACCTTC.